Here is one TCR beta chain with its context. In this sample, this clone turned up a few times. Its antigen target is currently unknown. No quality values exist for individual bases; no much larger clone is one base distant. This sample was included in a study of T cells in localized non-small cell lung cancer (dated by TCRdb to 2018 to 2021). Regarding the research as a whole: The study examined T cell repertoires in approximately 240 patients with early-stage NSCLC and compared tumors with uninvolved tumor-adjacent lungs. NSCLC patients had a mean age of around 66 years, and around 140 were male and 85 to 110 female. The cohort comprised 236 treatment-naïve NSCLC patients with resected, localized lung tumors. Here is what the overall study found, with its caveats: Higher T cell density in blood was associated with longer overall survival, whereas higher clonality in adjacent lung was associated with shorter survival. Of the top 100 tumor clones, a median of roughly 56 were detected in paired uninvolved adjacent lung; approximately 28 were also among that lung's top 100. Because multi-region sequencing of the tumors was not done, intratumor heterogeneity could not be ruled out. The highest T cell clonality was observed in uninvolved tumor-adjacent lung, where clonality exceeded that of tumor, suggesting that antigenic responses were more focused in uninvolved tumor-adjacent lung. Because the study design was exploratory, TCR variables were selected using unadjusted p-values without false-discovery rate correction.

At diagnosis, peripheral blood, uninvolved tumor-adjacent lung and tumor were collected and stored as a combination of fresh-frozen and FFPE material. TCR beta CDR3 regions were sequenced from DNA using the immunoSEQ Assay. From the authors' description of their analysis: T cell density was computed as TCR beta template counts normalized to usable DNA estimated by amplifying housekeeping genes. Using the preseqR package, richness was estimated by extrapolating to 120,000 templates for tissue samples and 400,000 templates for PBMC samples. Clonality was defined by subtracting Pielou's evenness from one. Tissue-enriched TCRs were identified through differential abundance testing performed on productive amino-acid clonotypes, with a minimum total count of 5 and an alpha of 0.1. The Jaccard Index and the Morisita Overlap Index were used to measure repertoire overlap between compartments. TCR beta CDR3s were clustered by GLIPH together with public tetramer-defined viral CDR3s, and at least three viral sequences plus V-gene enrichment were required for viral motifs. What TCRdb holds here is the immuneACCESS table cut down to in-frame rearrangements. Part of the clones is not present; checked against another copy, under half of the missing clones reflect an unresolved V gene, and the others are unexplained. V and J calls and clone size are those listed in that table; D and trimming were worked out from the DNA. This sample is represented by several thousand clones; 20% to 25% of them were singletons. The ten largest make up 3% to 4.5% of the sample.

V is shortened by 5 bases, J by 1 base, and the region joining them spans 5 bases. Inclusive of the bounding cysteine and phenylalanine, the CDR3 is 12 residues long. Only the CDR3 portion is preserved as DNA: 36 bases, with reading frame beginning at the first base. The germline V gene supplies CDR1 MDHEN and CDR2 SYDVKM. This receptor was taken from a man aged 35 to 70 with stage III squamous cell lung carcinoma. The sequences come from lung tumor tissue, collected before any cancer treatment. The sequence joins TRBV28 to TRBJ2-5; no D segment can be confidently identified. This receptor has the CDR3 CASSDTQETQYF. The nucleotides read TGTGCCAGCAGTGACACCCAAGAGACCCAGTACTTC.